This is a list of T cell receptor beta chains from one sample in a study of T cell changes during pregnancy in multiple sclerosis. Here immunoSEQ multiplex PCR was the method, and the copy in TCRdb shows in-frame clones only, minus some. The sample includes tens of thousands of clones, about nine tenths of them seen just once. Sample: CD4+ T cells from peripheral blood mononuclear cells, taken in the third trimester of pregnancy. These TCRs come from a female donor in good health, enrolled as a control in a pregnancy study. CDR3s include the opening cysteine and the closing phenylalanine or tryptophan. The D gene is left open where the match is weak. For some rows the clone size is stated as once, few or many, or as a class when expanded; others skip it.

>TRBV6-1|TRBJ2-1|15|TRBD2|.
CASIPTGGVENEQFF
TGTGCCAGCATCCCAACGGGGGGGGTTGAGAATGAGCAGTTCTTC
>TRBV18|TRBJ2-1|20|.|.
CASSPKERRQITSSYNEQFF
TGTGCCAGCTCACCAAAGGAGAGGAGACAGATAACGAGCTCCTACAATGAGCAGTTCTTC
>TRBV23-1|TRBJ1-2|14|.|.
CASSRQGSRYGYTF
TGCGCCAGCAGTCGGCAGGGGAGCCGCTATGGCTACACCTTC
>TRBV5-1|TRBJ2-1|16|TRBD1|.
CASSFVGQTSYNEQFF
TGCGCCAGCAGCTTCGTGGGACAGACCTCCTACAATGAGCAGTTCTTC
>TRBV27|TRBJ2-3|18|TRBD1|.
CASSLLNFRDRDTDTQYF
TGTGCCAGCAGTTTATTAAACTTTAGGGACAGAGACACAGATACGCAGTATTTT
>TRBV6-6|TRBJ2-1|12|.|once
CASSPGGSEQFF
TGTGCCAGCAGCCCCGGAGGGAGTGAGCAGTTCTTC
>TRBV4-1|TRBJ1-2|13|TRBD1|.
CASSHTGERGYTF
TGCGCCAGCAGCCACACAGGGGAAAGGGGCTACACCTTC
>TRBV4-1|TRBJ2-4|17|.|.
CASSQVWLRRSKNIQYF
TGCGCCAGCAGCCAAGTTTGGCTGAGGCGTTCCAAAAACATTCAGTACTTC
>TRBV5-5|TRBJ2-5|15|.|.
CASSLAPGNQETQYF
TGTGCCAGCAGCTTGGCTCCAGGGAACCAAGAGACCCAGTACTTC
>TRBV19|TRBJ1-2|14|.|.
CASSIDMWAYGYTF
TGTGCCAGTAGTATAGATATGTGGGCCTATGGCTACACCTTC
>TRBV4-3|TRBJ1-1|12|.|.
CASSQQQGEAFF
TGCGCCAGCAGCCAACAGCAGGGTGAAGCTTTCTTT
>TRBV28|TRBJ1-5|16|.|once
CASSPWGRSLGQPQHF
TGTGCCAGCAGTCCATGGGGCAGGTCCCTAGGTCAGCCCCAGCATTTT
>TRBV5-1|TRBJ2-5|15|.|once
CASSPQGGPGETQYF
TGCGCCAGCAGCCCTCAAGGAGGGCCGGGAGAGACCCAGTACTTC
>TRBV2|TRBJ2-7|13|.|once
CASKLGGSYEQYF
TGTGCCAGCAAGTTGGGGGGCTCCTACGAGCAGTACTTC
>TRBV5-1|TRBJ2-3|16|TRBD2|.
CASSLAQAGGADTQYF
TGCGCCAGCAGCTTGGCCCAAGCGGGAGGGGCAGATACGCAGTATTTT
>TRBV6-5|TRBJ2-5|13|.|.
CASTRGLRETQYF
TGTGCCAGCACCAGAGGACTCCGAGAGACCCAGTACTTC
>TRBV28|TRBJ1-2|15|TRBD1|.
CASTLNAGGHPGYTF
TGTGCCAGCACTTTAAATGCAGGGGGCCATCCGGGCTACACCTTC